This TCR beta chain comes out of a study of cytomegalovirus exposure and HLA in healthy donors. Findings of the study overall: For cytomegalovirus status, the classifier reportedly gave diagnoses with high specificity and sensitivity.

Likely unrecorded immune exposures existed in these nominally healthy donors. A remark on this clone: Its antigen remains unknown.

Both 60 Vbeta primers and 13 Jbeta primers went into the PCR. Clones were read by immunoSEQ multiplex PCR, and TCRdb kept only the in-frame ones, dropping some. The sample has about 120,000 clones, about 75% seen once; the top ten hold about 30%. This sequence originates from a man aged 55 to 69 in good health and CMV-seropositive. Sequencing was done on a sample of PBMCs.

In DNA form, the CDR3 reads TGTGCCAGTAGTGTTACGCGGGACAGTTTCTACGAGCAGTACTTC. It yields the protein CASSVTRDSFYEQYF. J is TRBJ2-7 and V is TRBV19, with D possibly being TRBD1 (7 bases). The CDR3 spans 15 residues. V was cut by 5 bases and J by 3 bases, with 17 bases left in between. Germline lookup yields CDR1 LNHDA and CDR2 SQIVND (reference sequence).